Listed below are T cell receptor beta chains from one sample, sequenced in a study of OX40 agonist ivuxolimab in advanced cancers. Using immunoSEQ multiplex PCR, the repertoire was profiled, and TCRdb retains in-frame clones only, with some absent. The repertoire holds approximately 35,000 clones, with more than 60% as singletons. Material: CD4+ or CD8+ T cells sorted from blood, obtained in a trial of the OX40 agonist ivuxolimab. These receptors came from an adult with an advanced solid tumor such as melanoma, head and neck, liver or kidney cancer. Both conserved end residues are part of each CDR3. The D gene is left open where the match is weak. Rows give clone size only sometimes, using once, few, many, or a class for an expanded clone.

d_gene: -
abundance: once
v_gene: TRBV30
j_gene: TRBJ1-1
CDR3aa: CAWRREATEAFF
CDR3nt: TGTGCCTGGAGACGGGAGGCCACTGAAGCTTTCTTT

d_gene: -
abundance: once
v_gene: TRBV19
j_gene: TRBJ2-6
CDR3aa: CAGREGTFHSGANVLTF
CDR3nt: TGTGCCGGTAGAGAAGGGACATTCCACTCTGGGGCCAACGTCCTGACTTTC

d_gene: -
abundance: -
v_gene: TRBV5-1
j_gene: TRBJ1-5
CDR3aa: CASSPDGRGGDQPQHF
CDR3nt: TGCGCCAGCAGCCCGGACGGCAGGGGAGGCGATCAGCCCCAGCATTTT

d_gene: -
abundance: few
v_gene: TRBV10-1
j_gene: TRBJ1-2
CDR3aa: CASSEEGRYGYTF
CDR3nt: TGCGCCAGCAGTGAGGAGGGGAGGTATGGCTACACCTTC

d_gene: -
abundance: -
v_gene: TRBV7-2
j_gene: TRBJ2-2
CDR3aa: CASSSNRATGELFF
CDR3nt: TGTGCCAGCAGCTCAAACCGGGCCACCGGGGAGCTGTTTTTT

d_gene: -
abundance: -
v_gene: TRBV7-9
j_gene: TRBJ1-3
CDR3aa: CASSFSMIAPGNTIYF
CDR3nt: TGTGCCAGCAGCTTTTCAATGATCGCGCCTGGAAACACCATATATTTT

d_gene: -
abundance: -
v_gene: TRBV2
j_gene: TRBJ2-5
CDR3aa: CASSVGGHQGETQYF
CDR3nt: TGTGCCAGCAGTGTAGGGGGACACCAAGGGGAGACCCAGTACTTC

d_gene: -
abundance: few
v_gene: TRBV10-2
j_gene: TRBJ1-1
CDR3aa: CASSESKQGGWNTEAFF
CDR3nt: TGCGCCAGCAGTGAGTCTAAACAGGGAGGGTGGAACACTGAAGCTTTCTTT

d_gene: TRBD1
abundance: -
v_gene: TRBV5-4
j_gene: TRBJ1-1
CDR3aa: CASSPDRGGTEAFF
CDR3nt: TGTGCCAGCAGCCCGGACAGGGGGGGCACTGAAGCTTTCTTT

d_gene: -
abundance: few
v_gene: TRBV10-3
j_gene: TRBJ2-7
CDR3aa: CAISDVTSSYEQYF
CDR3nt: TGTGCCATCAGTGATGTGACTTCTTCCTACGAGCAGTACTTC

d_gene: -
abundance: -
v_gene: TRBV10-1
j_gene: TRBJ2-2
CDR3aa: CASSSDDTGELFF
CDR3nt: TGCGCCAGCAGCTCGGACGACACCGGGGAGCTGTTTTTT

d_gene: TRBD1
abundance: once
v_gene: TRBV2
j_gene: TRBJ2-1
CDR3aa: CASRDRGNEQFF
CDR3nt: TGTGCCAGCAGGGACAGGGGTAATGAGCAGTTCTTC

d_gene: -
abundance: -
v_gene: TRBV15
j_gene: TRBJ1-2
CDR3aa: CATSREQEFYGYTF
CDR3nt: TGTGCCACCAGCAGAGAACAGGAGTTTTATGGCTACACCTTC

d_gene: -
abundance: -
v_gene: TRBV18
j_gene: TRBJ2-7
CDR3aa: CASSPPGIGSYEQYF
CDR3nt: TGTGCCAGCTCACCACCGGGTATCGGCTCCTACGAGCAGTACTTC

d_gene: -
abundance: -
v_gene: TRBV5-6
j_gene: TRBJ2-3
CDR3aa: CASSLVGDIARDTQYF
CDR3nt: TGTGCCAGCAGCTTGGTCGGTGACATTGCGAGAGATACGCAGTATTTT

d_gene: -
abundance: -
v_gene: TRBV2
j_gene: TRBJ2-5
CDR3aa: CASSDGLGETQYF
CDR3nt: TGTGCCAGCAGTGATGGGCTCGGCGAGACCCAGTACTTC

d_gene: -
abundance: once
v_gene: TRBV6-1
j_gene: TRBJ2-7
CDR3aa: CASSEGLQGLLRYEQYF
CDR3nt: TGTGCCAGCAGTGAAGGTTTACAGGGCCTTTTACGCTACGAGCAGTACTTC

d_gene: -
abundance: -
v_gene: TRBV19
j_gene: TRBJ1-5
CDR3aa: CAGSAAYSNQPQHF
CDR3nt: TGTGCCGGATCAGCCGCTTATAGCAATCAGCCCCAGCATTTT

d_gene: -
abundance: -
v_gene: TRBV7-8
j_gene: TRBJ1-5
CDR3aa: CASTKWGPPNQPQHF
CDR3nt: TGTGCCAGCACCAAATGGGGGCCCCCCAATCAGCCCCAGCATTTT

d_gene: -
abundance: -
v_gene: TRBV6-5
j_gene: TRBJ1-5
CDR3aa: CASRANSNQPQHF
CDR3nt: TGTGCCAGCAGGGCTAATAGCAATCAGCCCCAGCATTTT

d_gene: -
abundance: -
v_gene: TRBV13
j_gene: TRBJ1-1
CDR3aa: CASNQGSSTEAFF
CDR3nt: TGTGCCAGCAATCAGGGATCATCAACTGAAGCTTTCTTT

d_gene: -
abundance: -
v_gene: TRBV6-6
j_gene: TRBJ2-7
CDR3aa: CASTQGGGASSYEQYF
CDR3nt: TGTGCCAGCACTCAAGGAGGGGGGGCAAGCTCCTACGAGCAGTACTTC